At least ten counts were recorded for the clone carrying this T cell receptor beta chain. Antigen: not known. Trimming took 5 bases from V and 3 from J, leaving 12 bases between them. This CDR3 is built from 14 residues. Exclusion of patients followed from uncontrolled infection, other autoimmune disease, pregnancy or lactation. The source material, RNA transcripts, was used to amplify TCR beta CDR3 regions. The HTBI primer set served for first-round RT-PCR of the TCR CDR3. TCRdb ran MiXCR on the multiplex PCR reads and lists one entry per CDR3 protein. The sample has about 500,000 distinct CDR3 sequences; approximately 16% are singletons. The data stem from a study of T cells in Graves' hyperthyroidism and ophthalmopathy. Findings of the study overall: Ophthalmopathy prediction by the model preceded onset by a median roughly 6 months.

The sequence derives from a woman aged 30 to 39 with Graves' ophthalmopathy. The chain has TRBV12-3 or TRBV12-4 and TRBJ2-3; no definite D call. The sample consisted of blood. The CDR3 sequence: CASSIRSRTDTQYF. The CDR3 DNA reads TGTGCCAGCAGTATTCGGAGCCGGACAGATACGCAGTATTTT.